This TCR beta chain appears in the sequencing data of a study of blood T cell repertoires in COVID-19. At the level of the study: Some COVID-19 samples were acute and others convalescent; all came from the United States, Italy and Spain. From T cells, B-cell-depleted T cells, or PBMCs came the material, which was cDNA or gDNA.

V shed 5 bases and J 4 bases; nucleotides not matched to a gene: 1. Germline V gene data show CDR1 as MNHNY and CDR2 as SVGAGI (reference sequence). The CDR3 is 12 residues long. A remark on this clone: The same CDR3 arises from other DNA sequences in this sample as well.

As handled by the study authors: Counts of nucleated cells, estimated from reference gene primer amplification, were obtained. Libraries were prepared by immunoSEQ multiplex PCR; TCRdb keeps only in-frame clonotypes and omits some of them. The V and J calls and clone size are taken from that table; D and trimming were inferred from the DNA. Among roughly 130,000 clones, 79% were seen once, and the ten largest hold roughly 3.5%. The TCR originated in a man between 60 and 70 years old with acute or convalescent COVID-19. Sequencing was done on a sample of peripheral blood. The chain links TRBV6-6 to TRBJ1-1; 7 positions agree with TRBD1. CDR3 coding DNA: TGTGCCAGCAGTCCAGGGGGCACTGAAGCTTTCTTT. Translated: CASSPGGTEAFF.